This T cell receptor (beta chain) was recovered during a study of graft-versus-host responses after intestinal transplantation. Overall study findings and caveats: Where graft-donor T cell macrochimerism was present, patients had high graft-versus-host to host-versus-graft clonal ratios in allografts.

Repertoires were generated with immunoSEQ multiplex PCR, while TCRdb's copy carries only in-frame clones and drops some. Counted here are over 35,000 clones, about 90% occurring once; the ten biggest clones make up 2.3%. As regards this clone: The antigen is undetermined.

This clonotype was sampled from a human patient who received an intestinal transplant, so some T cells may come from the graft donor. The sample in question was PBMCs, obtained around 43 weeks after intestinal transplant.

The CDR3 DNA reads TGTGCCAGCAGCGTAGGCGGCGCCTATAATTCACCCCTCCACTTT. It specifies CASSVGGAYNSPLHF. The chain combines TRBV9 with TRBJ1-6; no definite D call. The CDR3 is 15 residues long. The germline V and J ends were trimmed by 0 bases and 2 bases, with 6 bases remaining between them. Per germline, CDR1 SGDLS and CDR2 YYNGEE.